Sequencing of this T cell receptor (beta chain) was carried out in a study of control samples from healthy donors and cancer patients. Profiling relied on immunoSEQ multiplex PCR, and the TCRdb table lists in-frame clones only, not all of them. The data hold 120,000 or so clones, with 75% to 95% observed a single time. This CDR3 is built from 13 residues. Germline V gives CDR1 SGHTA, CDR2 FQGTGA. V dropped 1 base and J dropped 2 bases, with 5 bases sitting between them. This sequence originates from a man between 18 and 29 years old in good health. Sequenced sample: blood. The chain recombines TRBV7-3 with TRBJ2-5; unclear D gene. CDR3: CASSLSQQETQYF. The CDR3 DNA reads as TGTGCCAGCAGCTTAAGCCAGCAAGAGACCCAGTACTTC.